This TCR beta chain was identified during a study of blood T cell repertoires in COVID-19. Study-level information: The United States, Italy and Spain provided the acute and convalescent COVID-19 samples. T cells, B-cell-depleted T cells, or PBMCs provided the cDNA or gDNA that served as material.

CDR1 SGHVS and CDR2 FQNEAQ come from the germline V gene. The V and J ends lost 0 bases and 5 bases, in that order; junction bases with no gene match: 8. CDR3 length: 17 amino acids. In the original processing: Amplifying reference gene primers gave estimates of nucleated cell counts. The table came from immunoSEQ multiplex PCR; TCRdb's copy has only in-frame clones and leaves some out. From that table come the V and J calls and clone size; the DNA was used to work out D and trimming. The sample lists 90,000 to 110,000 clones, 81% occurring once. This sequence originates from a woman aged 65 to 85 with acute or convalescent COVID-19. This rearrangement joins TRBV7-8 to TRBJ2-3; TRBD2 matches at 10 bases. Sequenced: peripheral blood. DNA for the CDR3: TGTGCCAGCAGCTTAGCTGGGCTAGCGGGAGTCCTAGATACGCAGTATTTT. This encodes CASSLAGLAGVLDTQYF.